Following are 19 T cell receptor beta chains from one sample sequenced in a study of CD8 T cells in Susac syndrome. Random hexamers were used to reverse transcribe 0.5 to 1 ug of RNA. MiXCR, run by TCRdb on the immunoSEQ multiplex PCR reads, gives a single entry per CDR3 protein. The table records some 180,000 distinct CDR3 sequences, around 94% of them present only once. The sequenced sample consisted of CD4+ T cells from PBMCs. Receptor source: a human donor with Susac syndrome.

The J gene is TRBJ2-6, the V gene TRBV9, with D maybe TRBD1 (5 bases). The CDR3 is made up of 13 amino acids. The V end lost 7 bases, the J end lost 2 bases, and 7 bases lay between the germline ends. Germline CDR1 is SGDLS and CDR2 is YYNGEE. This chain's CDR3 is CASQGTGANVLTF. CDR3 bases: TGTGCCAGCCAGGGTACTGGGGCCAACGTCCTGACTTTC.

The V call is TRBV30, the J call TRBJ1-5; D is unclear. Germline V CDR1 and CDR2: GTSNPN, SVGIG (reference sequence). The CDR3 runs 13 residues. Trimming shortened V by 0 bases and J by 5 bases, and 8 bases separated the two germline ends. CDR3 amino acids: CAWSVEGDQPQHF. Here the CDR3 DNA reads TGTGCCTGGAGTGTAGAAGGAGATCAGCCCCAGCATTTT. The complete variable domain, with remaining parts taken from reference TRBV30 and TRBJ1-5, reads SQTIHQWPATLVQPVGSPLSLECTVEGTSNPNLYWYRQAAGRGLQLLFYSVGIGQISSEVPQNLSASRPQDRQFILSSKKLLLSDSGFYLCAWSVEGDQPQHFGDGTRLSIL.

The genes are TRBV5-4 and TRBJ2-1, with D hard to call. The germline V and J ends were trimmed by 5 bases and 8 bases, with 17 bases remaining between them. CDR1 and CDR2 (germline): SGHNT, YYREEE (reference sequence). The CDR3 totals 14 residues. The CDR3, as DNA: TGTGCCAGCAGTCCTTCGCCGGCTGAGGATGAGCAGTTCTTC. Translation gives CASSPSPAEDEQFF.

The gene calls are TRBV29-1 and TRBJ2-2; TRBD1 matches 7 bases. Germline trimming cut 6 bases from V and 5 bases from J; bases unmatched to any gene: 6. The CDR3 is 13 residues long. Germline V gene sequence: CDR1 SQVTM, CDR2 ANQGSEA. The CDR3 sequence: CSVAATGTGELFF. CDR3 coding DNA: TGCAGCGTGGCGGCGACAGGGACCGGGGAGCTGTTTTTT.

This clonotype occurred once. The rearrangement uses TRBV18 and TRBJ1-1; perhaps TRBD1 as D (5 bases). From germline, CDR1 is KGHSH and CDR2 LQKENI. The CDR3 is 16 amino acids. The ends were cut back, 0 bases at V and 0 bases at J, with 11 bases in the middle. The CDR3 spells CASSPPVAGLNTEAFF. The DNA of the CDR3 is TGTGCCAGCTCACCACCGGTTGCGGGGCTGAACACTGAAGCTTTCTTT.

V is TRBV5-1 and J is TRBJ2-3; 9 positions match TRBD2. Unmatched junction bases numbered 3, after V lost 1 base and J lost 3 bases. Germline-derived CDR1 and CDR2 are SGHRS and YFSETQ. This CDR3 spans 15 amino acids. CDR3 loop: CASSLQRGVTDTQYF. In nucleotides, the CDR3 is TGCGCCAGCAGCTTGCAGCGGGGGGTAACAGATACGCAGTATTTT.

The V gene is TRBV20-1, the J gene TRBJ2-7; 8 bases align to TRBD2. The CDR3 has 17 residues. Per germline, CDR1 DFQATT and CDR2 SNEGSKA (reference sequence). Trimming cost V 3 bases and J 1 base; bases outside gene matches: 14. This CDR3 reads CSASDRVTGTRSYEQYF. The CDR3 coding sequence is TGCAGTGCTAGCGACAGAGTAACCGGGACTAGATCCTACGAGCAGTACTTC.

The rearrangement uses TRBV19 and TRBJ2-2; the D gene is possibly TRBD1 (6 bases). The CDR3 spans 14 residues. V was trimmed by 6 bases and J by 4 bases, leaving 12 bases between them. Germline CDR1 is LNHDA and CDR2 is SQIVND (reference sequence). CDR3 sequence reads: CASRRPRGTGELFF. DNA for the CDR3: TGTGCCAGTAGGCGACCCAGGGGCACCGGGGAGCTGTTTTTT.

This chain links TRBV4-3 with TRBJ2-1, with unresolved D. This CDR3 is built from 14 residues. V lost 4 bases and J 8 bases, leaving 15 bases between the germline ends. In germline, CDR1 is LGHNA, CDR2 YSLEER. The CDR3: CASSPLKGGYEQFF. DNA for the CDR3: TGCGCCAGCAGCCCGCTTAAGGGTGGTTATGAGCAGTTCTTC.

The rearrangement joins TRBV3-1 to TRBJ2-1, with D perhaps assigned TRBD1 or TRBD2 (5 bases each). CDR1 is LGHDT and CDR2 is YNNKEL in the germline V gene (reference sequence). This CDR3 comprises 15 residues. V gave up 4 bases and J gave up 2 bases, with 12 bases separating them. This chain's CDR3 is CASSPVGDAYNEQFF. CDR3 DNA sequence: TGTGCCAGCAGCCCTGTCGGGGACGCCTACAATGAGCAGTTCTTC.

The sample holds one count of this clonotype. This chain uses TRBV28 with TRBJ2-2; D uncertain. This CDR3 region has 16 residues. Germline loops: CDR1 MDHEN, CDR2 SYDVKM. The V end lost 5 bases, the J end lost 5 bases, and 18 bases lay between the germline ends. The CDR3 loop is CASSPLDLKGTGELFF. The CDR3 nucleotides read TGTGCCAGCAGTCCGCTAGACCTGAAAGGGACCGGGGAGCTGTTTTTT.

The chain combines TRBV29-1 with TRBJ2-2; D unresolved. CDR1 SQVTM and CDR2 ANQGSEA come from the germline V gene. This CDR3 region has 12 residues. V lost 7 bases to trimming and J lost 4 bases, with 10 bases between them. The CDR3 DNA is TGCAGCGGTGACCCCGGCACCGGGGAGCTGTTTTTT. It encodes CSGDPGTGELFF.

V gene TRBV19 combines with J gene TRBJ1-1; D remains ambiguous. The CDR3 runs 14 residues. Germline V gene sequence: CDR1 LNHDA, CDR2 SQIVND (reference sequence). V gave up 1 base and J gave up 0 bases, with 6 bases separating them. In DNA form, the CDR3 reads TGTGCCAGTAGTATAGGGATTATGAACACTGAAGCTTTCTTT. This encodes CASSIGIMNTEAFF.

The chain carries TRBV30 and TRBJ2-1; D might be TRBD2 (5 bases). Looked up from germline, CDR1 is GTSNPN and CDR2 is SVGIG (reference sequence). The V end lost 0 bases, the J end lost 12 bases, and 12 bases lay between the germline ends. The CDR3 is 12 amino acids. This CDR3 is CAWSVHRDRQFF. CDR3 DNA sequence: TGTGCCTGGAGTGTACATCGGGATAGGCAGTTCTTC.

The chain combines TRBV20-1 with TRBJ2-1; 7 bases align to TRBD2. This CDR3 comprises 14 residues. V lost 3 bases to trimming and J lost 10 bases; unmatched junction nucleotides: 12. The germline gives CDR1 DFQATT, CDR2 SNEGSKA (reference sequence). CDR3 bases: TGCAGTGCTAGCGAGGGACTATCAGCGGGAGAGCAGTTCTTC. As protein: CSASEGLSAGEQFF.

The chain is built from TRBV10-2 and TRBJ2-5; 8 bases align to TRBD1. V shed 2 bases, J shed 5 bases, and the junction held 7 bases outside the gene matches. Germline V gene lookup returns CDR1 WSHSY and CDR2 SAAADI. CDR3 length: 15 residues. CDR3 amino acids: CASSEGSGGGETQYF. CDR3 nucleotide sequence: TGCGCCAGCAGTGAGGGGTCAGGGGGCGGGGAGACCCAGTACTTC.

The chain combines TRBV20-1 with TRBJ2-1; 8 nucleotides agree with TRBD2. The junction had 9 bases not matched to a gene; V was cut back by 4 bases and J by 7 bases. Germline V CDR1 and CDR2: DFQATT, SNEGSKA (reference sequence). This CDR3 contains 14 residues. CDR3 sequence: CSAIGSGMPNEQFF. The CDR3 DNA reads as TGCAGTGCTATAGGTAGCGGGATGCCTAATGAGCAGTTCTTC.

The chain has TRBV3-1 and TRBJ2-3, with D perhaps matching TRBD1 (5 bases). Trimming took off 0 bases at V and 5 bases at J, with 12 bases between the two ends. In germline, CDR1 is LGHDT, CDR2 YNNKEL (reference sequence). This CDR3 comprises 15 residues. The CDR3 DNA follows: TGTGCCAGCAGCCAAGATATCCAGGGAATAGATACGCAGTATTTT. It codes for CASSQDIQGIDTQYF.

The gene calls are TRBV12-3 or TRBV12-4 and TRBJ2-7, with TRBD1 identical over 10 bases. CDR3 length equals 13 residues. V shed 8 bases, J shed 4 bases, and the junction held 5 bases outside the gene matches. The CDR3 nucleotides are TGTGCCAGCCTCCGGGACAGGGGTTACGAGCAGTACTTC. It codes for CASLRDRGYEQYF.